This is a list of T cell receptor beta chains from one sample in a study of blood T cell repertoires in COVID-19. Sequencing was performed with immunoSEQ multiplex PCR; in TCRdb, only in-frame clones are kept and a portion is missing. The data contain roughly 100,000 clones, roughly 82% of them singletons. The specimen was peripheral blood. Receptors were obtained from a human donor in a cohort sampled during active COVID-19. Both conserved end residues are part of each CDR3. A D gene is named only where the DNA matches it firmly. Size values are once, few and many counts, or a class for expanded clones, and some rows have none.

d_gene: -
j_gene: TRBJ2-1
v_gene: TRBV15
abundance: -
CDR3aa: CATSAPWGDEQFF
CDR3nt: TGTGCCACCAGCGCCCCCTGGGGGGATGAGCAGTTCTTC

d_gene: -
j_gene: TRBJ2-6
v_gene: TRBV27
abundance: -
CDR3aa: CASSPGTSQSSGANVLTF
CDR3nt: TGTGCCAGCAGTCCCGGGACTTCTCAGAGCTCTGGGGCCAACGTCCTGACTTTC

d_gene: TRBD1
j_gene: TRBJ2-6
v_gene: TRBV2
abundance: -
CDR3aa: CASSDRGRANVLTF
CDR3nt: TGTGCCAGCAGTGACAGGGGGCGGGCCAACGTCCTGACTTTC

d_gene: -
j_gene: TRBJ1-2
v_gene: TRBV5-5
abundance: -
CDR3aa: CASSLGRNYGYTF
CDR3nt: TGTGCCAGCAGCTTGGGCAGAAACTATGGCTACACCTTC

d_gene: TRBD1
j_gene: TRBJ1-3
v_gene: TRBV5-1
abundance: few
CDR3aa: CASSLAGGSRNTIYF
CDR3nt: TGCGCCAGCAGCTTGGCAGGGGGCTCTAGAAACACCATATATTTT

d_gene: -
j_gene: TRBJ2-2
v_gene: TRBV18
abundance: -
CDR3aa: CASSRSTSRSGELFF
CDR3nt: TGTGCCAGCTCACGGTCGACAAGTAGGTCCGGGGAGCTGTTTTTT

d_gene: -
j_gene: TRBJ2-3
v_gene: TRBV7-2
abundance: -
CDR3aa: CASSFGQIYTDTQYF
CDR3nt: TGTGCCAGCAGCTTCGGACAGATCTACACAGATACGCAGTATTTT

d_gene: -
j_gene: TRBJ1-5
v_gene: TRBV10-3
abundance: -
CDR3aa: CAISESGTRRQPQHF
CDR3nt: TGTGCCATCAGTGAGTCGGGCACACGTCGGCAGCCCCAGCATTTT

d_gene: -
j_gene: TRBJ2-3
v_gene: TRBV3-1/TRBV3-2
abundance: -
CDR3aa: CASSQDRVDTQYF
CDR3nt: TGTGCCAGCAGCCAAGATAGAGTTGATACGCAGTATTTT

d_gene: -
j_gene: TRBJ1-5
v_gene: TRBV6-1
abundance: -
CDR3aa: CASSEARISSQHF
CDR3nt: TGTGCCAGCAGTGAAGCGCGAATATCAAGCCAGCATTTT

d_gene: TRBD1
j_gene: TRBJ2-6
v_gene: TRBV19
abundance: -
CDR3aa: CASLDRAGANVLTF
CDR3nt: TGTGCCAGTCTTGACAGGGCTGGGGCCAACGTCCTGACTTTC

d_gene: -
j_gene: TRBJ2-2
v_gene: TRBV4-2
abundance: once
CDR3aa: CASSQGGSGDTGELFF
CDR3nt: TGTGCCAGCAGCCAAGGAGGATCCGGGGACACCGGGGAGCTGTTTTTT

d_gene: -
j_gene: TRBJ2-7
v_gene: TRBV7-7
abundance: once
CDR3aa: CAHRAVEFAYEQYF
CDR3nt: TGTGCCCACAGGGCCGTCGAATTTGCCTACGAGCAGTACTTC

d_gene: -
j_gene: TRBJ2-5
v_gene: TRBV7-2
abundance: once
CDR3aa: CASSPPGLRGETQYF
CDR3nt: TGTGCCAGCAGCCCCCCGGGACTCCGGGGGGAGACCCAGTACTTC

d_gene: -
j_gene: TRBJ2-7
v_gene: TRBV10-3
abundance: -
CDR3aa: CAISESLAVHEQYF
CDR3nt: TGTGCCATCAGTGAGTCTTTGGCTGTTCACGAGCAGTACTTC